Following are 14 T cell receptor beta chains from one sample sequenced in a study of T cells in women clearing cervical HPV infection (dated by TCRdb to the late 2010s). Libraries came from the immunoSEQ multiplex PCR assay. Sourced from immuneACCESS, this table was stored by TCRdb with only in-frame sequences that have V and J called. A share of the clones is absent; for the studies checked, an unresolved V gene accounts for under half, and the remainder has no known explanation. The sample table holds under 50,000 clones. Of the sample, about 5% falls within the top ten clones. Sequencing was performed on blood buffy coat. Source of these receptors: a woman aged 18 to 75 with a cervical HPV16 infection that either progressed to CIN3+ or cleared (not recorded which).

Note on this clone: The CDR3 extends 3 residues past the end of the read, so its final part is completed from the germline J gene. The genes are TRBV5-1 and TRBJ2-7; TRBD1 agrees at 9 bases. This CDR3 spans 14 amino acids. The ends lost 6 bases at V and 3 bases at J; junction bases unmatched: 7. Germline CDR1 is SGHRS and CDR2 is YFSETQ. The CDR3 DNA, read in part, is TGCGCCAGCAAACAGAGACAGGGGGTCTACGAG. Residues: CASKQRQGVYE. The whole CDR3 protein reads CASKQRQGVYEQYF.

Concerning this clone: The sequenced fragment ends 3 residues before the CDR3 boundary, so the rest is inferred from the germline J gene. The genes are TRBV10-2 and TRBJ2-1, with TRBD1 matching over 7 bases. V lost 11 bases and J lost 0; bases outside the gene matches: 7. The length of the CDR3 is 14 residues. Germline V gene sequence: CDR1 WSHSY, CDR2 SAAADI. Partial CDR3 DNA: TGCGCCTTAGCGACAGGGAGCTCCTACAATGAG. Amino acid sequence: CALATGSSYNE. The CDR3 reads in full as CALATGSSYNEQFF.

A word on this clone: With the read ending 3 residues before the CDR3 end, the germline J gene is used to fill in that end. The chain combines TRBV4-1 with TRBJ1-3; D ambiguous. The CDR3 length is 15 residues. Looked up from germline, CDR1 is MGHRA and CDR2 is YSYEKL. Deletions cut 0 bases from V and 4 bases from J, with 10 bases between. CDR3 residues: CASSQDNVLGNTIYF. The sequenced CDR3 bases are TGCGCCAGCAGCCAAGATAATGTCTTAGGAAACACC.

For this clone: The read finishes 3 residues shy of the CDR3 end, and the germline J gene is used to complete it. This rearrangement joins TRBV19 to TRBJ2-5, with a possible D match to TRBD1 (6 bases). The CDR3 consists of 14 residues. The germline V gene has CDR1 LNHDA and CDR2 SQIVND (reference sequence). V gave up 7 bases and J gave up 2 bases, with 14 bases separating them. The part of the CDR3 DNA that was read is TGTGCCAGTACCTCCAGGCAGGGGCAAGAGACC. This sequence encodes CASTSRQGQET. The entire CDR3 reads CASTSRQGQETQYF.

About this clone: The CDR3 goes on 3 residues after the read ends, and that part is filled in from the germline J gene. The V gene is TRBV18, the J gene TRBJ2-5; 8 positions match TRBD2. Trimming removed 6 bases from V and 0 bases from J; junction bases left unmatched: 6. The CDR3 length is 15 residues. CDR1 and CDR2 (germline): KGHSH, LQKENI. The CDR3 is CASSRSGANQETQYF. The CDR3 bases that were read are TGTGCCAGCTCCCGTAGCGGGGCCAACCAAGAGACC. Full variable domain (rest looked up from reference TRBV18 and TRBJ2-5): NAGVMQNPRHLVRRRGQEARLRCSPMKGHSHVYWYRQLPEEGLKFMVYLQKENIIDESGMPKERFSAEFPKEGPSILRIQQVVRGDSAAYFCASSRSGANQETQYFGPGTRLLVL.

A word on this clone: The CDR3 end is not reached by the read, which stops 3 residues before it; the germline J gene fills it in. The gene calls are TRBV6-1 and TRBJ2-2; D perhaps matches TRBD1 (6 bases). CDR3 length equals 13 residues. Germline lookup yields CDR1 MNHNS and CDR2 SASEGT. V dropped 4 bases and J dropped 7 bases, with 10 bases sitting between them. The CDR3: CASSATGFGELFF. Partial CDR3 DNA: TGTGCCAGCAGTGCCACAGGGTTCGGGGAG.

Details on this clone: Sequencing ends 3 residues short of the CDR3 end; the germline J gene provides the rest. The chain employs TRBV14 and TRBJ1-3; D is undetermined. The V and J ends lost 0 bases and 0 bases respectively, with 9 bases between them. Looked up from germline, CDR1 is SGHDN and CDR2 is FVKESK. The CDR3 has 16 residues. The CDR3 protein is CASSQERQTSGNTIYF. CDR3 DNA, as far as it was read: TGTGCCAGCAGCCAAGAGAGGCAAACCTCTGGAAACACC.

Concerning this clone: At one of its ends the junction is not consistent with the germline gene, which may arise from a read error. The read ends 3 residues early relative to the CDR3; the germline J gene fills the gap. This CDR3 is also generated by other DNA sequences in the sample. V is TRBV7-8 and J is TRBJ2-3, with 8 bases aligning to TRBD2. Germline V lookup: CDR1 SGHVS, CDR2 FQNEAQ. The CDR3 contains 15 residues. CDR3 in amino acids: CASSSGLVGTDTQYF. The covered CDR3 bases are TGTGCCAGCAGCTCGGGACTAGTTGGCACCGATACG. The full variable domain, with the rest looked up from reference TRBV7-8 and TRBJ2-3, is GAGVSQSPRYKVAKRGQDVALRCDPISGHVSLFWYQQALGQGPEFLTYFQNEAQLDKSGLPSDRFFAERPEGSVSTLKIQRTQQEDSAVYLCASSSGLVGTDTQYFGPGTRLTVL.

Turning to this clone: With the read ending 3 residues before the CDR3 end, the germline J gene is used to fill in that end. The rearrangement links TRBV7-6 to TRBJ2-7, with D hard to call. Germline V CDR1 and CDR2: SGHVS, FNYEAQ. V lost 5 bases, J lost 0 bases, and 8 bases lay in between. The CDR3 length is 13 residues. CDR3 in amino acids: CASSRVGSYEQYF. CDR3 bases read: TGTGCCAGCAGCAGGGTAGGCTCCTACGAG.

Comments on this clone: The read ends 3 residues before the CDR3 terminus; that terminus is restored from the germline J gene. V usage is TRBV13 and J usage is TRBJ1-2; 7 nucleotides match TRBD1. The CDR3 loop spans 12 amino acids. Looked up from germline, CDR1 is PRHDT and CDR2 is FYEKMQ (reference sequence). J lost 7 bases, V lost 5 bases, and 4 bases had no gene match. The sequenced part of the CDR3 DNA is TGTGCCAGCAGCGCGACAGGGATTGGC. Amino acids: CASSATGIG. In full, the CDR3 is CASSATGIGYTF.

A word on this clone: The missing CDR3 end, 3 residues past where the read stops, is filled in from the germline J gene. The chain has TRBV20-1 and TRBJ1-2, with a weak D call TRBD1 (5 bases). This CDR3 is 14 amino acids long. Per germline, CDR1 DFQATT and CDR2 SNEGSKA (reference sequence). Trimming removed 1 base at V and 6 bases at J, with 15 bases between. The sequenced part of the CDR3 DNA is TGCAGTGCTAGAGGGGCAGGGATGAGTCATGGC. It codes for CSARGAGMSHG. The full CDR3 reads CSARGAGMSHGYTF.

Notes on this clone: The CDR3 end falls 3 residues outside the read, so it is completed with the germline J gene. The chain links TRBV5-1 to TRBJ1-4; 7 nucleotides agree with TRBD1. CDR1 and CDR2 (germline): SGHRS, YFSETQ. V shed 2 bases, J shed 3 bases, and the junction held 1 base outside the gene matches. There are 14 residues in the CDR3. The CDR3 DNA, read in part, is TGCGCCAGCAGCTTACAGGGGTCTAATGAAAAA. Its protein is CASSLQGSNEK. The whole CDR3 protein reads CASSLQGSNEKLFF.

Concerning this clone: From the germline J gene comes the end of the CDR3, since the read stops 3 residues before it. The chain combines TRBV19 with TRBJ2-2, with a tentative D call TRBD1 (6 bases). This CDR3 comprises 14 residues. Per the germline V gene, CDR1 is LNHDA and CDR2 is SQIVND (reference sequence). The V end was cut by 7 bases, the J end by 0 bases, with 9 bases between. The DNA read from the CDR3 is TGTGCCAGTACCCGGACAGCGAACACCGGGGAG. Protein: CASTRTANTGE. The CDR3 reads in full as CASTRTANTGELFF. Together with reference TRBV19 and TRBJ2-2, the CDR3 gives the full variable domain: DGGITQSPKYLFRKEGQNVTLSCEQNLNHDAMYWYRQDPGQGLRLIYYSQIVNDFQKGDIAEGYSVSREKKESFPLTVTSAQKNPTAFYLCASTRTANTGELFFGEGSRLTVL.

Details on this clone: The read ends 3 residues early relative to the CDR3; the germline J gene fills the gap. V usage is TRBV5-1 and J usage is TRBJ2-1; TRBD2 aligns across 10 bases. Germline V gene sequence: CDR1 SGHRS, CDR2 YFSETQ. J gave up 7 bases and V 3 bases, and 7 bases lay outside the gene matches. The CDR3 has 15 amino acids. The CDR3 loop reads CASSWQASGGNEQFF. The CDR3 bases that were read are TGCGCCAGCAGCTGGCAGGCTAGCGGGGGAAATGAG.